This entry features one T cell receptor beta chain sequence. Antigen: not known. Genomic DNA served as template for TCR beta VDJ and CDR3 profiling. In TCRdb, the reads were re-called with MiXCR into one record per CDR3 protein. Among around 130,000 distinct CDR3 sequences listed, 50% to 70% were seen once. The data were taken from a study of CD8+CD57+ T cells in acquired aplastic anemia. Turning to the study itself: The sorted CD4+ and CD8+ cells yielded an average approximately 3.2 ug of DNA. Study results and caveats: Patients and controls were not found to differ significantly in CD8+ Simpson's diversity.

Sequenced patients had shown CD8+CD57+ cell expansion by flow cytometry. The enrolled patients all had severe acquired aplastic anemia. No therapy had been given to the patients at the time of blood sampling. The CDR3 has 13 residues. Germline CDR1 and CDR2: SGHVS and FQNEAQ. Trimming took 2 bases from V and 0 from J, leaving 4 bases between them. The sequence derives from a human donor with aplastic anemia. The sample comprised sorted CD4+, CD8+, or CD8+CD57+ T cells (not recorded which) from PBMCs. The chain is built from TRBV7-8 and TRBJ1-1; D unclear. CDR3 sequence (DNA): TGTGCCAGCAGCTTACTAATGAACACTGAAGCTTTCTTT. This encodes CASSLLMNTEAFF.